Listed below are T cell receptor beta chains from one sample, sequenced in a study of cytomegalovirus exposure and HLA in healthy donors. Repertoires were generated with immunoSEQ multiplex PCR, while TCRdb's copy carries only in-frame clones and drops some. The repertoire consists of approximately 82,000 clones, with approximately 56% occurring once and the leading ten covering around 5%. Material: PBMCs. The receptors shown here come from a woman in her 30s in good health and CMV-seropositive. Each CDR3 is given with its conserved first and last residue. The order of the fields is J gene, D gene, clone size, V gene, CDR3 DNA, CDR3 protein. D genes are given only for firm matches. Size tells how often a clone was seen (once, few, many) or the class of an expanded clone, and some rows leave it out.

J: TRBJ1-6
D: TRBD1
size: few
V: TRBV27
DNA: TGTGCCAGCAGTTTATCGACAGGGTCAATTGCACCCCTCCACTTT
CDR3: CASSLSTGSIAPLHF

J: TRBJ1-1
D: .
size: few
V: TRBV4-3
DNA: TGCGCCAGCAGCCAAGAAGGGGGGGACTCAGGCACTGAAGCTTTCTTT
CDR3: CASSQEGGDSGTEAFF

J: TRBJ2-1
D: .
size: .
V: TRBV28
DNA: TGTGCCAGCAGTTTGGCGCAGGGTTGGGAGTTCTTC
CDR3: CASSLAQGWEFF

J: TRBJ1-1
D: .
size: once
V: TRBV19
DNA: TGTGCCAGTAGTTACAGTCGTTACACTGAAGCTTTCTTT
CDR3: CASSYSRYTEAFF

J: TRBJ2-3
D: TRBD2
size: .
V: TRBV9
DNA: TGTGCCAGCAGCGTAGCTTTGCGGGGGGGGTCGGGCACAGATACGCAGTATTTT
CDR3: CASSVALRGGSGTDTQYF

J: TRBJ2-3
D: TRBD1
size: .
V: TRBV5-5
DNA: TGTGCCAGCAGCAGGGACAGCGATACGCAGTATTTT
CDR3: CASSRDSDTQYF

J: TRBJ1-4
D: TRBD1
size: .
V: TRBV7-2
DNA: TGTGCCACTCAGAGGGGGGCGGGACAGTATAATGAAAAACTGTTTTTT
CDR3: CATQRGAGQYNEKLFF

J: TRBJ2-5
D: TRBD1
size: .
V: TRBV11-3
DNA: TGTGCCAGCAGCCCTCCTGACAGGGGGAAGACCCAGTACTTC
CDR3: CASSPPDRGKTQYF

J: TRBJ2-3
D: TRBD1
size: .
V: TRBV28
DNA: TGTGCCAGCAGTCCGCCCCTCGGGACAGGGCTTACGCAGTATTTT
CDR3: CASSPPLGTGLTQYF

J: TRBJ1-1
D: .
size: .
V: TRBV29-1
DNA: TGCAGATACAGGGAATCCGACACTGAAGCTTTCTTT
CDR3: CRYRESDTEAFF

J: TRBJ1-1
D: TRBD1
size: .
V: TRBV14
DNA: TGTGCCAGCAGCCCGGACAGGGGGAGGGCTGAAGCTTTCTTT
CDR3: CASSPDRGRAEAFF

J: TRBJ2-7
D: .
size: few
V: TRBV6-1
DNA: TGTGCCAGCAGTGAGGAGGGGGGGCTATACGAGCAGTACTTC
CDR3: CASSEEGGLYEQYF

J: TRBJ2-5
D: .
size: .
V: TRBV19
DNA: TGTGCCAGTAGTATTAAAACGGGATTCGGGACCCAGTACTTC
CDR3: CASSIKTGFGTQYF

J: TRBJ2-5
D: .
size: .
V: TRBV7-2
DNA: TGTGCCAGCAGCTCCAGCCCGGCGGGGACCCAGTACTTC
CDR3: CASSSSPAGTQYF

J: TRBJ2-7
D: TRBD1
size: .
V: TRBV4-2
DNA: TGTGCCAGCAGCCCCCCGGGACAGGGTCCCGGCGAGCAGTACTTC
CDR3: CASSPPGQGPGEQYF

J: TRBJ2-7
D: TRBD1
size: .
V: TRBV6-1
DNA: TGTGCCAGCAGTGACCCACCGGGACAGGGAAGAGACGAGCAGTACTTC
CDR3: CASSDPPGQGRDEQYF

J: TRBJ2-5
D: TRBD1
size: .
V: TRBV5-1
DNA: TGCGCCAGCAGCTCCCGGGACAGGTGGGAGACCCAGTACTTC
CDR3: CASSSRDRWETQYF

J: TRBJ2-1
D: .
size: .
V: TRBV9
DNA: TGTGCCAGCAGCGTAAGCCTATCTTCAAATGAGCAGTTCTTC
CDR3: CASSVSLSSNEQFF

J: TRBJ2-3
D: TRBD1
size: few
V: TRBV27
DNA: TGTGCCAGCAGGAGGGGACAGGCGGGAGATACGCAGTATTTT
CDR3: CASRRGQAGDTQYF

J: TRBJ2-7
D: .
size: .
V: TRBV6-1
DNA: TGTGCCAGCAGTGGGAGGGGATCCTCCTACGAGCAGTACTTC
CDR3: CASSGRGSSYEQYF

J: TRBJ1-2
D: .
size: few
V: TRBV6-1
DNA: TGTGCCAGCAGTGAGGGTGGAGCTAACTATGGCTACACCTTC
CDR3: CASSEGGANYGYTF

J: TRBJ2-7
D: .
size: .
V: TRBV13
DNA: TGTGCCAGCAGCTCGTTCGGTGGGGGGTCCTACGAGCAGTACTTC
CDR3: CASSSFGGGSYEQYF

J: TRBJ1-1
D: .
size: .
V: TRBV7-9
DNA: TGTGCCAGCAGCTCGCTACAGGCCTCCGAAGCTTTCTTT
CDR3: CASSSLQASEAFF

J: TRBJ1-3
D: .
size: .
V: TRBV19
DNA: TGTGCCAGTAGTCCGCGGGGGGCCAACTCCGGAAACACCATATATTTT
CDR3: CASSPRGANSGNTIYF

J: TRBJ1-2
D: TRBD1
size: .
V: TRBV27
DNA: TGTGCCAGCAGTCCCCTCACTCTTCAACAGGGGAATGGCTACCCCTTC
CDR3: CASSPLTLQQGNGYPF

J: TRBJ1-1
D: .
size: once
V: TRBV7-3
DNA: TGTGCCAGCAGCGTACGAGGAGGGGCAACGAACACTGAAGCTTTCTTT
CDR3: CASSVRGGATNTEAFF

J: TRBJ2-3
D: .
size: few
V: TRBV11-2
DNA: TGTGCCAGCAGCTTAGGGGGCGACGGGGATACGCAGTATTTT
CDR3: CASSLGGDGDTQYF

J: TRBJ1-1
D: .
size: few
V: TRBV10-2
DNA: TGCGCCAGCAGATCCTCAGGGGATGGGAACACTGAAGCTTTCTTT
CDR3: CASRSSGDGNTEAFF

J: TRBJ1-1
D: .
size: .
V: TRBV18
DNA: TGTGCCAGCTCACCACTGGAACTCACAGCCGGGGGTGAAGCTTTCTTT
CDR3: CASSPLELTAGGEAFF

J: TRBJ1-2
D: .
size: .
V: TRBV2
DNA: TGTGCCAGCAGTCGAGGGGGCTATGGCTACACCTTC
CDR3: CASSRGGYGYTF

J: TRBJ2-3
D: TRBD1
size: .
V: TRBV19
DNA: TGTGCCAGTAGTGCCCCCCGACAGGGGTCTAGCACAGATACGCAGTATTTT
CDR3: CASSAPRQGSSTDTQYF

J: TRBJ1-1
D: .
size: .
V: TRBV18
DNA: TGTGCCAGCTCACCAATCCCCCTCCCAGGGGAGGAAGCTTTCTTT
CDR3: CASSPIPLPGEEAFF

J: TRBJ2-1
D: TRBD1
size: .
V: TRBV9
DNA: TGTGCCAGCAGCGGTCCGGGACAGGGAAGGATCAATGAGCAGTTCTTC
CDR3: CASSGPGQGRINEQFF

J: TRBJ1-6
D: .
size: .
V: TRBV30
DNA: TGTGCCTGGAGCGGGGTTGGGACTAGTTCACCCCTCCACTTT
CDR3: CAWSGVGTSSPLHF

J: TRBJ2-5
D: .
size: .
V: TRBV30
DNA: TGTGCCTGGAGTGTACAGTTTGCAGAGACCCAGTACTTC
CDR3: CAWSVQFAETQYF

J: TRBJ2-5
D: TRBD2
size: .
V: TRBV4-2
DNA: TGTGCCAGCAGCCGCAGACTAGCGGGGGGACTATTCCAAGAGACCCAGTACTTC
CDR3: CASSRRLAGGLFQETQYF

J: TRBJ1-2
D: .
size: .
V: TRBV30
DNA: TGTGCCTGGAGTGTAGGAGGAATTGGCTACACCTTC
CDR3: CAWSVGGIGYTF

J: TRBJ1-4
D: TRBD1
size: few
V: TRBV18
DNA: TGTGCCAGCTCACCTCAGGGGGCAGGGGCTGAAAAACTGTTTTTT
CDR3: CASSPQGAGAEKLFF

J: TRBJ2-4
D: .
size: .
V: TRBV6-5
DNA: TGTGCCAGCAGTACGACCGGGAAGAACATTCAGTACTTC
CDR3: CASSTTGKNIQYF

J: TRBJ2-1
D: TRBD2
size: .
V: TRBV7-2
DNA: TGTGCCAGCAGCCTAGAGGTAGCGGGGTTGAATGAGCAGTTCTTC
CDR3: CASSLEVAGLNEQFF

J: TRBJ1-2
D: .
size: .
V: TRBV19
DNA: TGTGCCAGTAGAGACAGATTTGGCTATGGCTACACCTTC
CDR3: CASRDRFGYGYTF

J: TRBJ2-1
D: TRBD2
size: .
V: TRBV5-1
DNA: TGCGCCAGCAGCCCGAGGACTAGCGGGGGTCACAATGAGCAGTTCTTC
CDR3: CASSPRTSGGHNEQFF

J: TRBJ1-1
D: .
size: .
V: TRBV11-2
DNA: TGTGCCAGCAGCTCCATAGTAGCGGGTAACACTGAAGCTTTCTTT
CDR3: CASSSIVAGNTEAFF

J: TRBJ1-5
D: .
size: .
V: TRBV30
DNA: TGTGCCTGGACAGGGGGCAATCAGCCCCAGCATTTT
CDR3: CAWTGGNQPQHF

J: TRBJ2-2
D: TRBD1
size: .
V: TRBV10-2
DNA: TGCGCCAGCCAACACTACAGGGGCGAGTTCACCGGGGAGCTGTTTTTT
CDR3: CASQHYRGEFTGELFF

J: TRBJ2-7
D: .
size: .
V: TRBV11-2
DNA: TGTGCCAGCAGCTCCAGGGGCGGTTACGACGAGCAGTACTTC
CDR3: CASSSRGGYDEQYF

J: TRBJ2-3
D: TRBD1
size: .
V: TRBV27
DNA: TGTGCCAGCAGTACCGGGACAGGGATTAGTACGCAGTATTTT
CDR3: CASSTGTGISTQYF

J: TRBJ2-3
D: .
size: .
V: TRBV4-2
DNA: TGTGCCAGCAGCCCGAGGACAGATACGCAGTATTTT
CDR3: CASSPRTDTQYF

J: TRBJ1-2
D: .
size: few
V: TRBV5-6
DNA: TGTGCCAGCAGCCGACCCGGAGGGACCTGGCTGGGCTACACCTTC
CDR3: CASSRPGGTWLGYTF